These 19 T cell receptor beta chains share one sample of origin, sequenced in a study of radiation and T cells in renal cell carcinoma. Repertoires were generated with immunoSEQ multiplex PCR, while TCRdb's copy carries only in-frame clones and drops some. The data contain about 43,000 clones, over 80% of them singletons. As for time point: blood 4 weeks post-SBRT, at nephrectomy. Regarding treatment: 15 Gy SBRT to primary tumor, nephrectomy 4 weeks later. Sequences were derived from blood, sampled from a patient whose treatment included radiotherapy and nephrectomy. Receptors were obtained from a woman in her 70s with renal cell carcinoma.

The chain joins TRBV27 to TRBJ2-5, with 12 bases fitting TRBD2. Germline V gene data show CDR1 as MNHEY and CDR2 as SMNVEV (reference sequence). This CDR3 spans 15 amino acids. Germline trimming cut 2 bases from V and 6 bases from J; bases unmatched to any gene: 4. The CDR3 loop is CASSLTSGGIQTQYF. CDR3 DNA sequence: TGTGCCAGCAGTTTAACTAGCGGGGGGATTCAGACCCAGTACTTC.

The rearrangement joins TRBV7-2 to TRBJ2-1; D could derive from TRBD1 or TRBD2 (5 bases each). The V and J ends lost 1 base and 6 bases respectively, with 13 bases between them. Germline CDR1 and CDR2: SGHTA and FQGNSA. The CDR3 has 15 residues. This CDR3 reads CASSLEGRVPNEQFF. DNA for the CDR3: TGTGCCAGCAGCTTAGAGGGGCGGGTGCCCAATGAGCAGTTCTTC. Variable domain in full (rest from reference TRBV7-2 and TRBJ2-1): GAGVSQSPSNKVTEKGKDVELRCDPISGHTALYWYRQSLGQGLEFLIYFQGNSAPDKSGLPSDRFSAERTGGSVSTLTIQRTQQEDSAVYLCASSLEGRVPNEQFFGPGTRLTVL.

The genes are TRBV11-2 and TRBJ2-7; 7 bases are a match to TRBD2. The junction had 2 bases not matched to a gene; V was cut back by 0 bases and J by 9 bases. The germline V gene has CDR1 SGHAT and CDR2 FQNNGV. The CDR3 extends over 12 amino acids. CDR3 DNA: TGTGCCAGCAGCTTAGATTGGGGGGGGCAGTACTTC. Translation gives CASSLDWGGQYF.

This clone has only a few counts. This chain links TRBV15 with TRBJ1-4; the match to TRBD1 covers 7 bases. The V and J ends lost 11 bases and 0 bases, in that order; junction bases with no gene match: 12. Germline lookup yields CDR1 LNHNV and CDR2 YYDKDF (reference sequence). The length of the CDR3 is 16 residues. DNA for the CDR3: TGTGCCTCATCTCAGGGGCAGGGGGCAACTAATGAAAAACTGTTTTTT. Translation: CASSQGQGATNEKLFF.

V is TRBV19 and J is TRBJ2-3; D is uncertain. CDR1 is LNHDA, CDR2 SQIVND, per germline (reference sequence). CDR3 length: 14 amino acids. The V end was cut by 9 bases, the J end by 2 bases, with 15 bases between. CDR3 residues: CASSSVGPTDTQYF. The CDR3 region has the DNA TGTGCCAGCTCATCCGTAGGCCCCACAGATACGCAGTATTTT.

DNA for the CDR3: TGTGCCAGCAGTTACTCGAGCGGGGCCTCCGGCTACACCTTC. Encoded protein: CASSYSSGASGYTF. The chain joins TRBV6-5 to TRBJ1-2, with TRBD1 as a possible D gene (5 bases). Trimming removed 0 bases at V and 8 bases at J, with 13 bases between. Germline assignment: CDR1 MNHEY and CDR2 SVGAGI. The CDR3 covers 14 residues.

The CDR3 DNA reads TGCGCCAGCAGCCGGGGGTTGTCAGGGGGAGATACGCAGTATTTT. Translating it yields CASSRGLSGGDTQYF. The chain employs TRBV4-1 and TRBJ2-3; 7 positions match TRBD1. Germline CDR1 and CDR2: MGHRA and YSYEKL. V lost 4 bases and J lost 5; bases outside the gene matches: 9. The CDR3 has 15 residues.

This rearrangement joins TRBV5-8 to TRBJ1-1, with 9 bases that match TRBD1. The CDR3 has 14 amino acids. The germline V gene encodes CDR1 SGHTS and CDR2 YDEGEE. Trimming at V came to 2 bases and at J to 11 bases, leaving 10 bases not matched to a gene. The CDR3 here is CASSFPGTGTVAFF. The CDR3 DNA is TGTGCCAGCAGCTTCCCCGGGACAGGGACAGTCGCTTTCTTT.

The V and J genes are TRBV15 and TRBJ2-7; 8 bases match TRBD2. CDR1 and CDR2 from the germline V gene are LNHNV and YYDKDF (reference sequence). CDR3 length: 13 residues. After removal of 3 bases from V and 4 bases from J, the junction contained 2 bases not matched to a gene. CDR3 bases: TGTGCCACCAGCAGCGGGAGGGAGTACGAGCAGTACTTC. Its protein product is CATSSGREYEQYF.

V and J are TRBV7-2 and TRBJ1-5; a possible D gene is TRBD1 (6 bases). Per germline, CDR1 SGHTA and CDR2 FQGNSA. This CDR3 has 15 residues. The V end was cut by 4 bases, the J end by 2 bases, with 12 bases between. DNA of the CDR3: TGTGCCAGCAGCTCAACAGGGTTTGGCAATCAGCCCCAGCATTTT. This sequence encodes CASSSTGFGNQPQHF.

The chain is built from TRBV18 and TRBJ2-7; 8 bases match TRBD2. CDR3 length: 17 amino acids. Germline CDR1 is KGHSH and CDR2 is LQKENI. V dropped 5 bases and J dropped 0; count of bases not matched to a gene: 12. In nucleotides, the CDR3 is TGTGCCAGCTCAACGTCTCCTAGCGGGCCCTTCTCCTACGAGCAGTACTTC. Protein: CASSTSPSGPFSYEQYF.

The sample holds one count of this clone. The genes are TRBV5-1 and TRBJ2-1, with no clear D. The CDR3 is 13 residues long. Germline CDR1 and CDR2: SGHRS and YFSETQ. Trimming cost V 1 base and J 0 bases, with 2 bases left between them. The CDR3, as DNA: TGCGCCAGCAGCTTGTACTCCTACAATGAGCAGTTCTTC. The encoded protein is CASSLYSYNEQFF.

The J gene is TRBJ2-5, the V gene TRBV19, with D possibly matching TRBD2 (5 bases). The CDR3 length is 13 residues. Trimming removed 5 bases at V and 2 bases at J, with 9 bases between. CDR1 and CDR2 (germline): LNHDA, SQIVND (reference sequence). In DNA, the CDR3 is TGTGCCAGTAGTGGAACGGGACAAGAGACCCAGTACTTC. Its protein product is CASSGTGQETQYF.

This chain links TRBV4-3 with TRBJ1-4, with TRBD1 matching over 7 bases. The CDR3 totals 14 residues. V trimming: 1 base; J trimming: 6 bases; junction bases outside the gene matches: 2. Germline V gives CDR1 LGHNA, CDR2 YSLEER. The CDR3 DNA follows: TGCGCCAGCAGCCAAGTTCAGGGGGATGAAAAACTGTTTTTT. As protein: CASSQVQGDEKLFF.

In this sample, this clone turned up once. The rearrangement joins TRBV27 to TRBJ1-6; D is unresolved. This CDR3 comprises 16 residues. V lost 4 bases, J lost 3 bases, and 13 bases lay in between. Looked up from germline, CDR1 is MNHEY and CDR2 is SMNVEV (reference sequence). In nucleotides, the CDR3 is TGTGCCAGCAGTTCGTCGACATTAAGCTATAATTCACCCCTCCACTTT. This encodes CASSSSTLSYNSPLHF.

This clone was seen just once. The chain uses TRBV6-6 and TRBJ2-1; TRBD2 aligns across 7 bases. This CDR3 has 14 amino acids. After removal of 10 bases from V and 2 bases from J, the junction contained 8 bases not matched to a gene. Germline lookup yields CDR1 MNHNY and CDR2 SVGAGI (reference sequence). For the CDR3, the DNA is TGTGCCACCGTCTGGGCGGGGGCCTACAATGAGCAGTTCTTC. Translation gives CATVWAGAYNEQFF.

The CDR3 DNA is TGTGCCAGCAGGGATGACATCTGGGGGGCCCACACTGAAGCTTTCTTT. Translation: CASRDDIWGAHTEAFF. The J gene is TRBJ1-1, the V gene TRBV7-8, with a weak D call TRBD1 (6 bases). Between the trimmed V and J ends, which lost 6 bases and 3 bases, there was a span of 20 bases. The CDR3 is made up of 16 amino acids. Germline V gene sequence: CDR1 SGHVS, CDR2 FQNEAQ.

This chain connects TRBV6-1 to TRBJ1-6, with a possible D match to TRBD1 (6 bases). In germline, CDR1 is MNHNS, CDR2 SASEGT. Trimming cost V 2 bases and J 6 bases, with 11 bases left between them. The CDR3 consists of 15 residues. CDR3 loop: CASSEMTGVNSPLHF. The CDR3 DNA reads TGTGCCAGCAGTGAAATGACAGGAGTTAATTCACCCCTCCACTTT.

The rearrangement joins TRBV6-1 to TRBJ1-1, with a tentative D call TRBD1 (5 bases). The CDR3 length is 14 residues. Trimming left V 6 bases short and J 3 bases short, with 14 bases between. Germline-derived CDR1 and CDR2 are MNHNS and SASEGT. The CDR3 DNA reads TGTGCCAGCAGCGCACCGGGGCGCTACACTGAAGCTTTCTTT. This codes for CASSAPGRYTEAFF.